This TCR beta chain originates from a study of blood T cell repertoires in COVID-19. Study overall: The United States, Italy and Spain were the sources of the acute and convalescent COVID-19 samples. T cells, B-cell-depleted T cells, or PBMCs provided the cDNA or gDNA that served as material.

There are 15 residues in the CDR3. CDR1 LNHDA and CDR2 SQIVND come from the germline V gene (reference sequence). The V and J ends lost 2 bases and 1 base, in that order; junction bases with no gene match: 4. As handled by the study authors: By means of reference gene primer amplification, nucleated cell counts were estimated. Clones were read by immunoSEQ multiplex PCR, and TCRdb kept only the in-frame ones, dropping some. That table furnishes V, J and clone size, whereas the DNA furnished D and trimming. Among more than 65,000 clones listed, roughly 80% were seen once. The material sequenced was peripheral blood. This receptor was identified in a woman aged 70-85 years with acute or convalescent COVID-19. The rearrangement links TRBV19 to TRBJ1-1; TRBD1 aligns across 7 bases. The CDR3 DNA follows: TGTGCCAGTAGTATAATTCCAGGGGGGAACACTGAAGCTTTCTTT. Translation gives CASSIIPGGNTEAFF.